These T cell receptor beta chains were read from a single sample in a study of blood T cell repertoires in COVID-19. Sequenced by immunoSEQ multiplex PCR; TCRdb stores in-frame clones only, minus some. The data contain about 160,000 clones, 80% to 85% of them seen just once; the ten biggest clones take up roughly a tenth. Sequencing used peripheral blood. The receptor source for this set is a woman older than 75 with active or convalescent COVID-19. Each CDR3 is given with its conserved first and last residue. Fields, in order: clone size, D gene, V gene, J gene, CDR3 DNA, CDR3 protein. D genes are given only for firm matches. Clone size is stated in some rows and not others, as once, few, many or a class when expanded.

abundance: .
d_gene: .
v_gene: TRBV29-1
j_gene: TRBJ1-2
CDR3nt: TGCAGCGCTCCGGACGGCGGGATACTCTATGGCTACACCTTC
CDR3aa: CSAPDGGILYGYTF

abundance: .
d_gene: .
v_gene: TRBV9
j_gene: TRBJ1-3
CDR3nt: TGTGCCAGCAGCAAACGCGGTTCCCAAGGAGGAAACACCATATATTTT
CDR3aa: CASSKRGSQGGNTIYF

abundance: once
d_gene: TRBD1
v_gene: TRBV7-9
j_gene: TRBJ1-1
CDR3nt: TGTGCCAGCAGCCCGGACAGGACGAACACTGAAGCTTTCTTT
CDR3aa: CASSPDRTNTEAFF

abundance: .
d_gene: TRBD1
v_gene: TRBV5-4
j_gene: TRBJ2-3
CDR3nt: TGTGCCAGCAACAGTAAGGACAGGGGGCACACAGATACGCAGTATTTT
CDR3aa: CASNSKDRGHTDTQYF

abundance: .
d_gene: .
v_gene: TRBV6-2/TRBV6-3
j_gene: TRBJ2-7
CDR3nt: TGTGCCAGCAGTTCGTCTACGCAGGGGACCTACGAGCAGTACTTC
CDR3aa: CASSSSTQGTYEQYF

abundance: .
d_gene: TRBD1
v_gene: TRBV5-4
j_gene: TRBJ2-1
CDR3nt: TGTGCCAGCAGTTCTGGACAGGGAACCTACAATGAGCAGTTCTTC
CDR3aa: CASSSGQGTYNEQFF

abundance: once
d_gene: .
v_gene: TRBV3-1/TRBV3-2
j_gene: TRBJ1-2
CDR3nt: TGTGCCAGCAGCCAAGTGCCGGGGGATGGCTACACCTTC
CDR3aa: CASSQVPGDGYTF

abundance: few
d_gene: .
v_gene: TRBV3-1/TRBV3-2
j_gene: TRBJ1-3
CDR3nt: TGTGCCAGCAGCCAGGGAGGGAGTACTGGAAACACCATATATTTT
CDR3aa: CASSQGGSTGNTIYF

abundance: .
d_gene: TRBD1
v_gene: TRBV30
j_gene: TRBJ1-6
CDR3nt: TGTGCCTGGAATGAGGGACAGCCAAATTCACCCCTCCACTTT
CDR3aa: CAWNEGQPNSPLHF

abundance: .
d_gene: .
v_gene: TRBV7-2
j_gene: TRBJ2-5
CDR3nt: TGTGCCAGCAGCCCAATAGGGGGGGAGAAGACCCAGTACTTC
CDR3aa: CASSPIGGEKTQYF

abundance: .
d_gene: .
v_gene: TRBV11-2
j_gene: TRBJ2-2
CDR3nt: TGTGCCAGCAGCTTACGGCGGGGGAACACCGGGGAGCTGTTTTTT
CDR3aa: CASSLRRGNTGELFF

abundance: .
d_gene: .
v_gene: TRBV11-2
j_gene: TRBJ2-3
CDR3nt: TGTGCCAGCAGCCGAGGGTTCACAGATACGCAGTATTTT
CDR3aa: CASSRGFTDTQYF

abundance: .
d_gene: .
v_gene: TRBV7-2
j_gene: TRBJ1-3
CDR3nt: TGTGCCAGCAGCTTAGGAGCGTTCTCTGGAAACACCATATATTTT
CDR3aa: CASSLGAFSGNTIYF

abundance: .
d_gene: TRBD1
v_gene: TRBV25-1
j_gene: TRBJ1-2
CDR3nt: TGTGCCAGCAGTGATTTCTCCTCGACAGGGCAGGATGGCTACACCTTC
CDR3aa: CASSDFSSTGQDGYTF

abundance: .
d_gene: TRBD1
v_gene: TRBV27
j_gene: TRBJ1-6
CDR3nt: TGTGCCAGCAGTAGAACAACCGGGACAGGTTATAATTCACCCCTCCACTTT
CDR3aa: CASSRTTGTGYNSPLHF

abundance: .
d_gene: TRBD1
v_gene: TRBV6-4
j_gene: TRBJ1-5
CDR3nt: TGTGCCAGCATACAGGGGGCGGTCGGCCACAATCAGCCCCAGCATTTT
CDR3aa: CASIQGAVGHNQPQHF

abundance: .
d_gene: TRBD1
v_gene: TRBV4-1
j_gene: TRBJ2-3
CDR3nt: TGCGCCAGCAGCCAATTCGGGCAGGGGGCTAGAGATACGCAGTATTTT
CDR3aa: CASSQFGQGARDTQYF

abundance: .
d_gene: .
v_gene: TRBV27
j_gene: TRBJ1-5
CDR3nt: TGTGCCAGCAGTTCCCCCCTGAGGAATCAGCCCCAGCATTTT
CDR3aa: CASSSPLRNQPQHF

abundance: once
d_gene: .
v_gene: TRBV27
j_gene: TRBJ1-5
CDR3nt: TGTGCCAGCGGTACCTACAGGGAGCGTCAGCCCCAGCATTTT
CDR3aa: CASGTYRERQPQHF

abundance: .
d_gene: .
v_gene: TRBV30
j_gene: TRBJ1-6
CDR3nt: TGTGCCTGGAACGAAAGACGGCAGCGTTCACCCCTCCACTTT
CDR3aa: CAWNERRQRSPLHF

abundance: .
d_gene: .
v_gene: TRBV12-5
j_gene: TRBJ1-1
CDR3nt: TGTGCTAGTGGTTTGGTAGGGGCTCCCACTGAAGCTTTCTTT
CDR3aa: CASGLVGAPTEAFF

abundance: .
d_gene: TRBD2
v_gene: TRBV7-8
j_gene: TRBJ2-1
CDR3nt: TGTGCCAGCAGCTTAGAACGGGGGGGCCACAATGAGCAGTTCTTC
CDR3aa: CASSLERGGHNEQFF

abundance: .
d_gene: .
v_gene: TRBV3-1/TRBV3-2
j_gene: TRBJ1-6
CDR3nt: TGTGCCAGCAGCCAAGAGAAGGCTTTAAGGGGGAGTTCACCCCTCCACTTT
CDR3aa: CASSQEKALRGSSPLHF

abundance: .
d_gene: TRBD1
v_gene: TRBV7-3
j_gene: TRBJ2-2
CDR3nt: TGTGCCAGCAGCTTACGACAGGGGGCAACCGGGGAGCTGTTTTTT
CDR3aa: CASSLRQGATGELFF

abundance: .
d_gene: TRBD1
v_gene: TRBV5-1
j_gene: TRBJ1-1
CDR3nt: TGCGCCAGCAGCACCGGACAGGATGAAGCTTTCTTT
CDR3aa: CASSTGQDEAFF

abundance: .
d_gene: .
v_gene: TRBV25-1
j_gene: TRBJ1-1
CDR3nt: TGTGCCAGCATAAGGGGGGGAGGCACTGAAGCTTTCTTT
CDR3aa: CASIRGGGTEAFF